What follows are 32 T cell receptor beta chains derived from one specimen sequenced in a study of TIL therapy for anti-PD-1-resistant metastatic lung cancer. The immunoSEQ assay was v3. Assay used: immunoSEQ multiplex PCR; TCRdb lists only in-frame clones, some missing. The sample holds roughly 60,000 clones; 80% to 90% are singletons and the top ten take 2.5% to 3%. As for time point: pre-treatment sample, taken before nivolumab and TIL therapy. This material consisted of blood, taken at baseline. The receptors here all came from a person between 30 and 80 years old with non-small cell lung cancer.

This chain joins TRBV19 and TRBJ1-4; no clear D gene. The germline V and J ends were trimmed by 1 base and 8 bases, with 14 bases remaining between them. The CDR3 spans 15 residues. Germline CDR1 is LNHDA and CDR2 is SQIVND (reference sequence). The CDR3 protein is CASSIARGVGEKLFF. The CDR3 region has the DNA TGTGCCAGTAGTATAGCACGAGGTGTCGGGGAAAAACTGTTTTTT.

This chain joins TRBV5-1 and TRBJ2-7, with 8 positions matching TRBD1. The CDR3 covers 13 residues. CDR1 and CDR2 from the germline V gene are SGHRS and YFSETQ. With V trimmed by 7 bases and J by 3 bases, 6 bases remained unmatched. The CDR3 DNA is TGCGCCAGCGGAATAGGACAGGGCTACGAGCAGTACTTC. Translation: CASGIGQGYEQYF.

The V call is TRBV30, the J call TRBJ2-5; D not resolved. This CDR3 contains 14 residues. Trimming pared 4 bases from V and 7 bases from J, leaving 19 bases between. Germline values: CDR1 GTSNPN, CDR2 SVGIG (reference sequence). The CDR3 sequence: CAWTSGPNRGTQYF. CDR3 bases: TGTGCCTGGACCTCAGGACCGAATCGAGGGACCCAGTACTTC.

In its sample, this clone was seen a few times. The genes are TRBV30 and TRBJ1-6, with 10 bases that match TRBD1. J was trimmed by 7 bases and V by 2 bases; bases with no gene match: 5. Per the germline V gene, CDR1 is GTSNPN and CDR2 is SVGIG (reference sequence). This CDR3 is 15 amino acids long. CDR3 DNA: TGTGCCTGGAGTCCCCGGGACAGGGGAAATTCACCCCTCCACTTT. It codes for CAWSPRDRGNSPLHF.

The table lists this clone with a count of one. This chain uses TRBV4-1 with TRBJ1-1, with D possibly TRBD1 on 6 matching bases. The CDR3 sequence is 16 residues long. V was trimmed by 1 base and J by 6 bases, leaving 18 bases between them. The germline CDR1 and CDR2 sequences are MGHRA and YSYEKL. DNA for the CDR3: TGCGCCAGCAGCCAAGGGCCACTACAGGGATGGGCTGAAGCTTTCTTT. It yields the protein CASSQGPLQGWAEAFF.

Written as DNA, the CDR3 is TGCGCCAGCAGTCAACGCGCGGGGAATGAGCAGTTCTTC. Translation: CASSQRAGNEQFF. This sequence joins TRBV10-1 and TRBJ2-1, with D perhaps matching TRBD2 (6 bases). The CDR3 contains 13 residues. Germline V gives CDR1 WNHNN, CDR2 SYGVQD (reference sequence). Trimming took off 5 bases at V and 7 bases at J, with 12 bases between the two ends.

This chain joins TRBV7-2 and TRBJ2-1, with D perhaps given as TRBD1 or TRBD2 (6 bases each). V was clipped by 5 bases and J by 9 bases, with 17 bases between them. This CDR3 region has 14 residues. Germline CDR1 and CDR2: SGHTA and FQGNSA. The CDR3 loop reads CASSPSPGAGEQFF. The CDR3 region has the DNA TGTGCCAGCAGCCCTAGCCCGGGGGCCGGTGAGCAGTTCTTC.

This rearrangement joins TRBV6-6 to TRBJ2-5, with D perhaps matching TRBD1 or TRBD2 (5 bases each). Trimming removed 4 bases from V and 2 bases from J, with 11 bases in between. The CDR3 is 14 residues long. The germline CDR1 and CDR2 sequences are MNHNY and SVGAGI (reference sequence). The DNA of the CDR3 is TGTGCCAGCAGTTCGCCTGGGGGACAAGAGACCCAGTACTTC. It encodes CASSSPGGQETQYF.

As for this clone: At one end, the junction sequence differs from germline, possibly due to a read error. The gene calls are TRBV28 and TRBJ1-4; D is unresolved. The CDR3 spans 11 residues. Germline CDR1 is MDHEN and CDR2 is SYDVKM. CDR3 protein: CASSRSSDLVF. The CDR3 DNA reads as TGTGCCAGCAGTCGGAGCAGCGACCTGGTTTTT. Together with reference TRBV28 and TRBJ1-4, the CDR3 gives the full variable domain: DVKVTQSSRYLVKRTGEKVFLECVQDMDHENMFWYRQDPGLGLRLIYFSYDVKMKEKGDIPEGYSVSREKKERFSLILESASTNQTSMYLCASSRSSDLVFGSGTQLSVL.

V gene TRBV7-9 combines with J gene TRBJ2-7; D ambiguous. CDR1 and CDR2 (germline): SEHNR, FQNEAQ (reference sequence). This CDR3 contains 15 residues. The V gene lost 6 bases and the J gene lost 3 bases, with 18 bases spanning the gap. CDR3 amino acids: CASRDTSDPLYEQYF. The DNA for the CDR3 is TGTGCCAGCAGGGATACATCGGACCCACTCTACGAGCAGTACTTC.

The chain joins TRBV19 to TRBJ2-2; 8 positions agree with TRBD2. The germline gives CDR1 LNHDA, CDR2 SQIVND (reference sequence). The CDR3 runs 15 residues. V lost 2 bases and J lost 2; bases outside the gene matches: 1. CDR3 DNA sequence: TGTGCCAGTAGTATAATAGCGGGAAACACCGGGGAGCTGTTTTTT. Translating gives CASSIIAGNTGELFF.

The chain recombines TRBV5-1 with TRBJ2-7; possible D gene TRBD1, 6 bases. Per the germline V gene, CDR1 is SGHRS and CDR2 is YFSETQ. V lost 5 bases, J lost 5 bases, and 20 bases lay in between. This CDR3 region has 15 residues. CDR3 sequence reads: CASRLTTGPLDEQYF. CDR3 DNA sequence: TGCGCCAGCAGACTGACTACAGGGCCCCTGGACGAGCAGTACTTC.

The chain is built from TRBV7-9 and TRBJ2-1, with D possibly being TRBD1 (6 bases). The CDR3 is made up of 15 amino acids. The germline V gene has CDR1 SEHNR and CDR2 FQNEAQ (reference sequence). V gave up 4 bases and J gave up 4 bases, with 14 bases separating them. CDR3 amino acids: CASSWDTRDYNEQFF. DNA of the CDR3: TGTGCCAGCAGCTGGGACACAAGGGATTACAATGAGCAGTTCTTC.

The V and J genes are TRBV28 and TRBJ1-2, with D possibly matching TRBD1 (5 bases). This CDR3 is built from 15 residues. CDR1 is MDHEN, CDR2 SYDVKM, per germline. V gave up 3 bases and J gave up 3 bases, with 14 bases separating them. The DNA of the CDR3 is TGTGCCAGCAGTTTCTTTCAGGGACCCGACTATGGCTACACCTTC. Protein product: CASSFFQGPDYGYTF.

The V gene is TRBV9, the J gene TRBJ2-3, with a weak D call TRBD1 (8 bases). The CDR3 has 17 residues. V was clipped by 3 bases and J by 1 base, with 18 bases between them. Germline lookup yields CDR1 SGDLS and CDR2 YYNGEE. The CDR3 bases are TGTGCCAGCAGCGGAGGCACAGGGGGGGTTCGCACAGATACGCAGTATTTT. Translated: CASSGGTGGVRTDTQYF.

The chain uses TRBV19 and TRBJ2-1, with D possibly TRBD1 on 6 matching bases. Germline V CDR1 and CDR2: LNHDA, SQIVND (reference sequence). The V gene lost 7 bases and the J gene lost 1 base, with 14 bases spanning the gap. The CDR3 sequence is 15 residues long. The CDR3 nucleotides are TGTGCCAGTAAAACAGGGAGTGGGTCCTACAATGAGCAGTTCTTC. This translates into CASKTGSGSYNEQFF. The full variable domain, rest sourced from reference TRBV19 and TRBJ2-1, is DGGITQSPKYLFRKEGQNVTLSCEQNLNHDAMYWYRQDPGQGLRLIYYSQIVNDFQKGDIAEGYSVSREKKESFPLTVTSAQKNPTAFYLCASKTGSGSYNEQFFGPGTRLTVL.

This clone was seen only once. The J gene is TRBJ2-1, the V gene TRBV9, with TRBD2 identical over 11 bases. The V segment lost 4 bases and the J segment 7 bases; nucleotides outside the gene matches: 10. The germline V gene has CDR1 SGDLS and CDR2 YYNGEE. This CDR3 contains 16 residues. CDR3 sequence: CASSPNSGGAWNEQFF. The CDR3 DNA is TGTGCCAGCAGCCCAAATAGCGGGGGGGCGTGGAATGAGCAGTTCTTC.

The chain joins TRBV5-1 to TRBJ2-7; TRBD2 might be the D (6 bases). CDR3 length: 13 amino acids. The germline V gene encodes CDR1 SGHRS and CDR2 YFSETQ. V dropped 4 bases and J dropped 7 bases, with 15 bases sitting between them. Written as DNA, the CDR3 is TGCGCCAGCAGCCCCGAGGAGGGGAGGGAGCAGTACTTC. Translating it yields CASSPEEGREQYF.

The chain combines TRBV5-1 with TRBJ2-7, with D maybe TRBD2 (5 bases). Deletions cut 4 bases from V and 0 bases from J, with 11 bases between. Germline CDR1 SGHRS, CDR2 YFSETQ. The CDR3 consists of 14 residues. Here the CDR3 reads CASSPGESSYEQYF. DNA of the CDR3: TGCGCCAGCAGCCCCGGGGAGAGCTCCTACGAGCAGTACTTC.

The chain combines TRBV5-1 with TRBJ2-3, with 9 bases fitting TRBD2. The junction had 4 bases not matched to a gene; V was cut back by 2 bases and J by 3 bases. The length of the CDR3 is 15 residues. Per germline, CDR1 SGHRS and CDR2 YFSETQ. CDR3 residues: CASSLRTSVTDTQYF. The CDR3 bases are TGCGCCAGCAGCTTACGGACTAGCGTTACAGATACGCAGTATTTT.

The J gene is TRBJ1-1, the V gene TRBV30; D gene ambiguous. The V end was cut by 4 bases, the J end by 0 bases, with 3 bases between. The germline gives CDR1 GTSNPN, CDR2 SVGIG (reference sequence). The CDR3 is made up of 11 amino acids. CDR3 loop: CAWTLNTEAFF. The DNA for the CDR3 is TGTGCCTGGACGCTGAACACTGAAGCTTTCTTT.

The chain recombines TRBV7-2 with TRBJ2-2; 9 nucleotides match TRBD1. CDR3 length: 15 amino acids. With V trimmed by 5 bases and J by 2 bases, 3 bases remained unmatched. Germline loops: CDR1 SGHTA, CDR2 FQGNSA. CDR3 in amino acids: CASSTGQGNTGELFF. The CDR3 bases are TGTGCCAGCAGCACGGGACAGGGTAACACCGGGGAGCTGTTTTTT. Based on the CDR3 plus reference TRBV7-2 and TRBJ2-2, the full variable domain is GAGVSQSPSNKVTEKGKDVELRCDPISGHTALYWYRQSLGQGLEFLIYFQGNSAPDKSGLPSDRFSAERTGGSVSTLTIQRTQQEDSAVYLCASSTGQGNTGELFFGEGSRLTVL.

The rearrangement joins TRBV5-5 to TRBJ2-7, with D hard to call. Trimming stripped 0 bases from V and 2 bases from J, with 18 bases between. Germline CDR1 is SGHKS and CDR2 is YYEKEE (reference sequence). This CDR3 has 17 amino acids. The CDR3 nucleotides are TGTGCCAGCAGCTTGGCCGTGGGAAGATCGAGCCCCTACGAGCAGTACTTC. Protein product: CASSLAVGRSSPYEQYF.

The rearrangement joins TRBV24-1 to TRBJ2-1, with D possibly TRBD1 on 5 matching bases. CDR1 is KGHDR and CDR2 is SFDVKD in the germline V gene. The V and J ends lost 4 bases and 2 bases respectively, with 5 bases between them. This CDR3 has 13 residues. DNA for the CDR3: TGTGCCACCAGTGACAGGGCCTACAATGAGCAGTTCTTC. Translated: CATSDRAYNEQFF.

The chain combines TRBV6-5 with TRBJ1-5; D is uncertain. V dropped 4 bases and J dropped 7 bases, with 11 bases sitting between them. Germline CDR1 MNHEY, CDR2 SVGAGI. The length of the CDR3 is 13 residues. CDR3 nucleotide sequence: TGTGCCAGCAGTTCCGTGGCGGGCCAGCCCCAGCATTTT. Translation gives CASSSVAGQPQHF.

The chain recombines TRBV7-9 with TRBJ2-7; tentative D call: TRBD2 (6 bases). Per germline, CDR1 SEHNR and CDR2 FQNEAQ (reference sequence). Trimming left V 0 bases short and J 2 bases short, with 8 bases between. The CDR3 is made up of 14 amino acids. The CDR3 reads CASSLAGGAYEQYF. CDR3 nucleotide sequence: TGTGCCAGCAGCTTAGCGGGCGGGGCCTACGAGCAGTACTTC.

This clone was seen a single time. The genes are TRBV3-1 (or the pseudogene TRBV3-2) and TRBJ2-1; possible D gene TRBD1, 5 bases. CDR1 and CDR2 from the germline V gene are LGHDT and YNNKEL (reference sequence). The CDR3 sequence is 14 residues long. Trimming removed 4 bases at V and 6 bases at J, with 13 bases between. The DNA of the CDR3 is TGTGCCAGCAGCCTTCGACAGAGTCTCAATGAGCAGTTCTTC. Its translation: CASSLRQSLNEQFF.

This clone appeared a few times. CDR3 residues: CASSPLGVDSPLHF. The CDR3, as DNA: TGTGCCAGCAGTCCCCTTGGGGTAGATTCACCCCTCCACTTT. The J gene is TRBJ1-6, the V gene TRBV27, with D uncertain. The CDR3 length is 14 residues. V lost 5 bases and J 8 bases, leaving 13 bases between the germline ends. Germline CDR1 reads MNHEY; CDR2 reads SMNVEV (reference sequence).

The genes are TRBV11-2 and TRBJ1-2, with D unresolved. V was clipped by 3 bases and J by 9 bases, with 11 bases between them. This CDR3 spans 12 amino acids. Looked up from germline, CDR1 is SGHAT and CDR2 is FQNNGV. The CDR3 loop reads CASSFGETSYTF. The CDR3 DNA reads as TGTGCCAGCAGCTTTGGGGAAACGAGCTACACCTTC.

CDR3 residues: CASSLPGQGAKNIQYF. The CDR3 DNA reads TGTGCCAGCAGTTTACCGGGACAGGGGGCCAAAAACATTCAGTACTTC. The rearrangement uses TRBV28 and TRBJ2-4; 10 positions match TRBD1. V lost 2 bases and J lost 1; bases outside the gene matches: 2. The CDR3 spans 16 residues. Germline V gene lookup returns CDR1 MDHEN and CDR2 SYDVKM.

This clone was observed a few times. The V call is TRBV6-1, the J call TRBJ2-4; D is uncertain. Germline assignment: CDR1 MNHNS and CDR2 SASEGT. This CDR3 has 13 amino acids. V was pared by 3 bases and J by 2 bases, with 5 bases between. CDR3 DNA: TGTGCCAGCAGTGACATAACCAAAAACATTCAGTACTTC. Translated, it gives CASSDITKNIQYF.

The rearrangement links TRBV4-1 to TRBJ2-7; 7 positions agree with TRBD1. CDR1 is MGHRA, CDR2 YSYEKL, per germline. With V trimmed by 4 bases and J by 5 bases, 5 bases remained unmatched. The CDR3 loop spans 13 amino acids. The CDR3 coding sequence is TGCGCCAGCAGCCGAGGGGACAGCGACGAGCAGTACTTC. It specifies CASSRGDSDEQYF.